This is a list of T cell receptor beta chains from one sample in a study of early T cells in non-severe SARS-CoV-2 infection. TCRdb reprocessed the 5' RACE reads with MiXCR, giving one entry per CDR3 protein. The sample consists of more than 55,000 distinct CDR3 sequences, more than 8.5% of them appearing once. Input material: whole blood. These receptors all stem from an adult who was a healthcare worker with PCR-confirmed SARS-CoV-2 infection or an uninfected control (not recorded which). Both conserved end residues are part of each CDR3. Each record gives: D gene, V gene, clone size, J gene, CDR3 length, CDR3 DNA, CDR3 protein. The D gene is left open where the match is weak. Clone size is stated in some rows and not others, as once, few, many or a class when expanded.

>NA|TRBV28|few|TRBJ2-7|14
TGTGCCAGCAGTTCTCCCGACCCGTCCTACGAGCAGTACTTC
CASSSPDPSYEQYF
>NA|TRBV6-4|many|TRBJ2-1|14
TGTGCCAGCAGTGATCAAAGGGTCGGGAATGAGCAGTTCTTC
CASSDQRVGNEQFF
>NA|TRBV29-1|many|TRBJ2-7|11
TGCAGCGTCCAGGGGCCACACGAGCAGTACTTC
CSVQGPHEQYF
>TRBD2|TRBV9|many|TRBJ2-7|16
TGTGCCAGCAGCGCCGTTAGCGGGGGTTACGTCTACGAGCAGTACTTC
CASSAVSGGYVYEQYF
>NA|TRBV29-1|many|TRBJ2-2|13
TGCAGCGTTGATTTCCAGTACACCGGGGAGCTGTTTTTT
CSVDFQYTGELFF
>TRBD2|TRBV6-6|many|TRBJ2-3|17
TGTGCCAGCAGTCCACTCGGGACTAGCGGGCTAACAGATACGCAGTATTTT
CASSPLGTSGLTDTQYF
>TRBD1|TRBV13|few|TRBJ2-4|15
TGTGCCAGCAGCTTAAGGCACAGGGGAAAAAACATTCAGTACTTC
CASSLRHRGKNIQYF
>TRBD1|TRBV2|NA|TRBJ2-7|14
TGTGCCAGCAGGACAGGGCCGCACCCCTACGAGCAGTACTTC
CASRTGPHPYEQYF
>TRBD1|TRBV15|NA|TRBJ2-6|20
TGTGCCACCAGCAGAGTCAGGACAGGTGATTCTTTCTCTGGGGCCAACGTCCTGACTTTC
CATSRVRTGDSFSGANVLTF
>NA|TRBV12-3/TRBV12-4|few|TRBJ1-1|13
TGTGCCAGCAGTCGGCCAATTTCGGATGAAGCTTTCTTT
CASSRPISDEAFF
>NA|TRBV29-1|few|TRBJ1-2|13
TGCAGCGTACTAGACCCGACTAACTATGGCTACACCTTC
CSVLDPTNYGYTF
>TRBD2|TRBV7-2|NA|TRBJ2-5|15
TGTGCCAGCAGCATGGGGGGGACTAGCTACGAGACCCAGTACTTC
CASSMGGTSYETQYF
>TRBD1|TRBV5-5|NA|TRBJ1-2|15
TGTGCCAGCAGCCGATCGACAGGGGGCGGCTATGGCTACACCTTC
CASSRSTGGGYGYTF
>NA|TRBV24-1|many|TRBJ2-1|15
TGTGCCACCAGTGACCCCGGACGGGTCGGCAATGAGCAGTTCTTC
CATSDPGRVGNEQFF
>TRBD1|TRBV10-2|many|TRBJ1-4|13
TGCGCCAGCAGGGCAGGGGGGTATGAAAAACTGTTTTTT
CASRAGGYEKLFF
>NA|TRBV5-4|many|TRBJ1-3|15
TGTGCCAGCAGCTTGGGCGGGGGAAGAGGAAACACCATATATTTT
CASSLGGGRGNTIYF
>NA|TRBV7-2|few|TRBJ2-7|13
TGTGCCAGCAGCTCGTTCCGGGACAAGAAGCAGTACTTC
CASSSFRDKKQYF
>NA|TRBV6-5|many|TRBJ2-7|14
TGTGCCAGCAGCCGGGGCTGGGACTCCTACGAGCAGTACTTC
CASSRGWDSYEQYF
>NA|TRBV5-1|many|TRBJ2-1|17
TGCGCCAGCAGCTTGCGCGATGTGCGTCTACCAGGGAATGAGCAGTTCTTC
CASSLRDVRLPGNEQFF
>NA|TRBV28|NA|TRBJ1-3|14
TGTGCCAGCAGGACAGATTCTCCTGGAAACACCATATATTTT
CASRTDSPGNTIYF
>TRBD1|TRBV6-2/TRBV6-3|NA|TRBJ1-6|14
TGTGCCAGCAGTTACGAACAGGGGGTTAGGAACCTCCACTTT
CASSYEQGVRNLHF
>NA|TRBV12-3/TRBV12-4|many|TRBJ2-7|13
TGTGCCAGCAGTCCCGAAGGGGGGTACGAGCAGTACTTC
CASSPEGGYEQYF
>NA|TRBV28|many|TRBJ2-2|14
TGTGCCAGCAGTTCGGGACAGAACACCGGGGAGCTGTTTTTT
CASSSGQNTGELFF
>NA|TRBV30|many|TRBJ1-1|13
TGTGCCTGGAGTAGACGGAGAAGCACTGAAGCTTTCTTT
CAWSRRRSTEAFF
>NA|TRBV4-1|many|TRBJ1-4|14
TGCGCCAGCAGAGGGGACACAATAAGGGAAAAACTGTTTTTT
CASRGDTIREKLFF
>TRBD1|TRBV4-2|NA|TRBJ2-3|16
TGTGCCAGCAGCCAAAGAGTACAGGGGGACACAGATACGCAGTATTTT
CASSQRVQGDTDTQYF
>TRBD1|TRBV5-1|many|TRBJ2-7|14
TGCGCCAGCAGCCCTTGGGACAGTTCCTACGAGCAGTACTTC
CASSPWDSSYEQYF